This is a list of T cell receptor beta chains from one sample in a study of blood T cell repertoires in COVID-19. Produced via immunoSEQ multiplex PCR; TCRdb's table is partial and in-frame only. The data show 300,000 to 500,000 clones, 88% seen once. The sample consisted of PBMCs or T cells enriched from blood (not recorded which). Every receptor here comes from a woman aged 40 to 49 with acute COVID-19. Each CDR3 is given with its conserved first and last residue. A D gene is named only where the DNA matches it firmly. Only some rows state a clone size, as once, few, many or a class for expanded clones.

J,V,size,D,CDR3,DNA
TRBJ2-1,TRBV9,NA,TRBD2,CASSARLAGLSYNEQFF,TGTGCCAGCAGCGCCCGACTAGCGGGGCTTTCCTACAATGAGCAGTTCTTC
TRBJ2-7,TRBV14,NA,NA,CASSQDLGGIRPYEQYF,TGTGCCAGCAGCCAAGATCTGGGCGGGATTCGTCCCTACGAGCAGTACTTC
TRBJ2-1,TRBV7-2,NA,TRBD2,CASSYGLANEQFF,TGTGCCAGCAGCTATGGACTAGCCAATGAGCAGTTCTTC
TRBJ1-4,TRBV12-5,NA,NA,CASGLGNSGSIEKLFF,TGTGCTAGTGGTTTGGGAAATTCCGGGTCCATCGAAAAACTGTTTTTT
TRBJ2-2,TRBV21-1,NA,NA,CASRSSPVPINTGELFF,TGTGCCAGCAGATCTAGCCCGGTCCCAATTAACACCGGGGAGCTGTTTTTT
TRBJ1-2,TRBV27,NA,NA,CASSRSGGQDYGYTF,TGTGCCAGCAGCCGAAGCGGGGGTCAAGACTATGGCTACACCTTC
TRBJ2-6,TRBV10-3,NA,NA,CATSPSGANVLTF,TGTGCCACCTCCCCCTCTGGGGCCAACGTCCTGACTTTC
TRBJ2-7,TRBV3-1/TRBV3-2,NA,TRBD1,CASSQQGAGEQYF,TGTGCCAGCAGCCAACAGGGGGCTGGCGAGCAGTACTTC
TRBJ2-3,TRBV20-1,NA,TRBD2,CSASPPSGGELRADTQYF,TGCAGTGCTAGTCCGCCTAGCGGGGGGGAACTAAGGGCAGATACGCAGTATTTT
TRBJ1-6,TRBV30,NA,NA,CAWSGRWDIHNSPLHF,TGTGCCTGGAGTGGGCGATGGGACATTCATAATTCACCCCTCCACTTT
TRBJ2-1,TRBV11-2,NA,NA,CASSPIGGESYNEQFF,TGTGCCAGCAGCCCCATTGGCGGGGAATCATACAATGAGCAGTTCTTC
TRBJ1-5,TRBV29-1,once,NA,CSVAGLGQPQHF,TGCAGCGTTGCCGGGTTGGGTCAGCCCCAGCATTTT
TRBJ2-7,TRBV5-1,NA,TRBD2,CASSSPSGGYEQYF,TGCGCCAGCAGCTCCCCTAGCGGGGGGTACGAGCAGTACTTC
TRBJ1-4,TRBV6-5,NA,NA,CASSNRVGEKLFF,TGTGCCAGCAGCAACAGGGTCGGGGAAAAACTGTTTTTT
TRBJ2-3,TRBV3-1/TRBV3-2,NA,TRBD1,CASSQGWTGPDTQYF,TGTGCCAGCAGCCAAGGGTGGACAGGGCCAGATACGCAGTATTTT
TRBJ1-5,TRBV2,NA,NA,CASGGRQTNQPQHF,TGTGCCAGTGGGGGCAGGCAGACCAATCAGCCCCAGCATTTT
TRBJ2-1,TRBV3-1/TRBV3-2,few,TRBD2,CASSQGSGAGDEQFF,TGTGCCAGCAGCCAAGGTAGCGGGGCCGGGGATGAGCAGTTCTTC
TRBJ1-2,TRBV27,NA,NA,CASNPSPGVLYGYTF,TGTGCCAGCAATCCCTCTCCGGGGGTTCTCTATGGCTACACCTTC
TRBJ1-4,TRBV19,NA,NA,CARPGFGEKLFF,TGTGCCCGTCCGGGGTTTGGGGAAAAACTGTTTTTT
TRBJ1-2,TRBV24-1,NA,NA,CATSEGPGYTF,TGTGCCACCAGTGAGGGGCCTGGCTACACCTTC
TRBJ2-3,TRBV19,NA,TRBD1,CASRRQGIDTQYF,TGTGCCAGTAGGAGACAGGGTATAGATACGCAGTATTTT
TRBJ1-3,TRBV19,NA,NA,CASSLSGNTIYF,TGTGCCAGTAGCTTGAGTGGAAACACCATATATTTT
TRBJ1-2,TRBV19,NA,NA,CASSPQGGYGYTF,TGTGCCAGTAGCCCCCAGGGCGGCTATGGCTACACCTTC
TRBJ2-7,TRBV7-5,NA,NA,CARSLRQETYEQYF,TGTGCCAGAAGCCTGCGACAGGAAACCTACGAGCAGTACTTC
TRBJ2-5,TRBV6-5,NA,TRBD1,CASSYIGQGWETQYF,TGTGCCAGCAGTTATATCGGACAGGGGTGGGAGACCCAGTACTTC
TRBJ1-3,TRBV5-1,NA,NA,CASSTDSGNTIYF,TGCGCCAGCTCGACAGACTCTGGAAACACCATATATTTT
TRBJ1-1,TRBV5-4,NA,TRBD1,CASSQTGVYTEAFF,TGTGCCAGCAGCCAGACAGGGGTCTACACTGAAGCTTTCTTT
TRBJ2-1,TRBV12-3/TRBV12-4,NA,TRBD2,CASSLRGAYEQFF,TGTGCCAGCAGTTTGCGGGGGGCTTATGAGCAGTTCTTC
TRBJ1-2,TRBV12-3/TRBV12-4,NA,NA,CASSSQGDNGYTF,TGTGCCAGCAGCTCACAGGGAGACAACGGCTACACCTTC
TRBJ1-4,TRBV2,NA,NA,CASSGLFREKLFF,TGTGCCAGCAGTGGTCTTTTCCGGGAAAAACTGTTTTTT
TRBJ1-1,TRBV5-1,NA,NA,CASSLVAGQNTEAFF,TGCGCCAGCAGCTTGGTGGCAGGACAGAACACTGAAGCTTTCTTT
TRBJ1-2,TRBV9,NA,NA,CASSVGLGDTDGYTF,TGTGCCAGCAGCGTAGGCTTGGGGGACACCGATGGCTACACCTTC
TRBJ2-1,TRBV7-9,NA,NA,CASSQHYRVNEQFF,TGTGCCAGCAGTCAGCATTACAGGGTTAATGAGCAGTTCTTC
TRBJ2-1,TRBV24-1,NA,TRBD1,CATSDLQQGFGNEQFF,TGTGCCACCAGTGATTTGCAACAGGGGTTCGGGAATGAGCAGTTCTTC
TRBJ1-5,TRBV6-2/TRBV6-3,NA,TRBD1,CASSSQTGEQPQHF,TGTGCCAGCAGTTCCCAGACAGGGGAGCAGCCCCAGCATTTT
TRBJ1-2,TRBV5-6,NA,NA,CASSLVGPGGYTF,TGTGCCAGCAGCTTGGTCGGCCCGGGAGGCTACACCTTC
TRBJ2-1,TRBV24-1,NA,NA,CATSDPRTLDNEQFF,TGTGCCACCAGTGATCCCCGGACACTGGACAATGAGCAGTTCTTC
TRBJ1-4,TRBV19,NA,NA,CASSRGVENEKLFF,TGTGCCAGTAGTAGGGGCGTCGAAAATGAAAAACTGTTTTTT
TRBJ1-2,TRBV5-1,NA,TRBD1,CASSFNTGQGSHGYTF,TGCGCCAGCAGCTTTAATACGGGACAGGGGAGCCATGGCTACACCTTC
TRBJ1-5,TRBV18,NA,NA,CASSPQGTEQPQHF,TGTGCCAGCTCACCACAAGGGACTGAGCAGCCCCAGCATTTT
TRBJ1-2,TRBV6-1,NA,NA,CASSEAGGYGYTF,TGTGCCAGCAGTGAAGCAGGAGGATATGGCTACACCTTC